Below are 29 T cell receptor beta chains sequenced from a single sample in a study of T cell responses to AZD1222 COVID-19 vaccine. Using immunoSEQ multiplex PCR, the repertoire was profiled, and TCRdb retains in-frame clones only, with some absent. Of about 220,000 clones in the sample, around 93% were seen once. The sample here was peripheral blood, taken on day 0 of MenACWY control vaccination. These receptors originate from an adult in good health.

V usage is TRBV5-1 and J usage is TRBJ2-7, with 8 bases that match TRBD1. Trimming removed 3 bases from V and 2 bases from J; junction bases left unmatched: 4. The CDR3 contains 14 residues. Germline CDR1 reads SGHRS; CDR2 reads YFSETQ. The CDR3 bases are TGCGCCAGCAGCTGGGGGACAGGTGCCTACGAGCAGTACTTC. Protein sequence: CASSWGTGAYEQYF.

Only one count was recorded for this clone. CDR3 protein: CASAGAFTGNTIYF. The CDR3 DNA reads as TGTGCCAGTGCAGGGGCGTTCACTGGAAACACCATATATTTT. The chain combines TRBV6-5 with TRBJ1-3; perhaps TRBD1 as D (6 bases). From germline, CDR1 is MNHEY and CDR2 SVGAGI. The V end lost 9 bases, the J end lost 2 bases, and 14 bases lay between the germline ends. The CDR3 covers 14 residues.

This clone showed up just once. Distinct nucleotide sequences in the sample also encode this CDR3. The CDR3 DNA reads as TGTGCCAGCAGTTACTCAGGGACCGGGGAGCTGTTTTTT. It translates to CASSYSGTGELFF. The chain employs TRBV6-5 and TRBJ2-2, with D hard to call. V gave up 0 bases and J gave up 5 bases, with 4 bases separating them. This CDR3 has 13 residues. CDR1 is MNHEY, CDR2 SVGAGI, per germline.

The rearrangement links TRBV30 to TRBJ1-5, with D possibly TRBD1 on 6 matching bases. CDR3 size: 15 residues. Germline-derived CDR1 and CDR2 are GTSNPN and SVGIG (reference sequence). V was clipped by 0 bases and J by 4 bases, with 13 bases between them. The CDR3 spells CAWSVRGHSNQPQHF. CDR3 DNA: TGTGCCTGGAGTGTAAGGGGACACTCAAATCAGCCCCAGCATTTT. The full variable domain, in which reference TRBV30 and TRBJ1-5 provide the parts outside the CDR3, is SQTIHQWPATLVQPVGSPLSLECTVEGTSNPNLYWYRQAAGRGLQLLFYSVGIGQISSEVPQNLSASRPQDRQFILSSKKLLLSDSGFYLCAWSVRGHSNQPQHFGDGTRLSIL.

This sequence joins TRBV7-6 and TRBJ2-1, with 7 nucleotides matching TRBD1. V lost 5 bases to trimming and J lost 9 bases; unmatched junction nucleotides: 13. The CDR3 loop spans 15 amino acids. The germline V gene has CDR1 SGHVS and CDR2 FNYEAQ. CDR3 in DNA: TGTGCCAGCAGCCGAACAGGGGCGGCGTCGGGTGAGCAGTTCTTC. Translating it yields CASSRTGAASGEQFF.

This chain uses TRBV28 with TRBJ2-7, with unresolved D. The CDR3 has 15 residues. Germline-derived CDR1 and CDR2 are MDHEN and SYDVKM. Trimming cost V 3 bases and J 2 bases, with 14 bases left between them. CDR3 sequence: CASSLDQPSTYEQYF. The CDR3 DNA sequence: TGTGCCAGCAGTTTGGATCAGCCTTCTACCTACGAGCAGTACTTC.

The V and J genes are TRBV19 and TRBJ2-1; the match to TRBD1 covers 7 bases. CDR1 and CDR2 (germline): LNHDA, SQIVND (reference sequence). The junction had 10 bases not matched to a gene; V was cut back by 7 bases and J by 10 bases. The CDR3 totals 13 residues. Written as DNA, the CDR3 is TGTGCCAGTATGCGTGTAGGGGGCGCGGAGCAGTTCTTC. Residues: CASMRVGGAEQFF.

The rearrangement links TRBV19 to TRBJ1-6; TRBD1 is a possible D gene (5 bases). V was pared by 6 bases and J by 10 bases, with 16 bases between. CDR3 length: 14 residues. The V gene's germline CDR1 is LNHDA and CDR2 SQIVND (reference sequence). The chain's CDR3 is CASSAWGGESPLHF. The CDR3 DNA reads as TGTGCCAGTAGCGCATGGGGGGGGGAATCACCCCTCCACTTT.

The chain uses TRBV7-2 and TRBJ1-5; TRBD1 aligns across 7 bases. The V segment lost 0 bases and the J segment 3 bases; nucleotides outside the gene matches: 2. Germline loops: CDR1 SGHTA, CDR2 FQGNSA. This CDR3 comprises 15 residues. In nucleotides, the CDR3 is TGTGCCAGCAGCTTAGCAGGACAGGCCAATCAGCCCCAGCATTTT. Residues: CASSLAGQANQPQHF.

V usage is TRBV10-1 and J usage is TRBJ2-2; 11 positions match TRBD1. The CDR3 is 19 amino acids. The junction had 12 bases not matched to a gene; V was cut back by 3 bases and J by 3 bases. Germline-derived CDR1 and CDR2 are WNHNN and SYGVQD (reference sequence). The CDR3 DNA is TGCGCCAGCAGTGATGGGGACAGGGGGTTAAGAGTGCACACCGGGGAGCTGTTTTTT. Translated, it gives CASSDGDRGLRVHTGELFF.

This clone was detected only once. This sequence joins TRBV4-1 and TRBJ1-5; D not resolved. CDR3 length: 15 amino acids. The V gene's germline CDR1 is MGHRA and CDR2 YSYEKL. V shed 0 bases and J shed 3 bases, with 9 bases lying between them. Here the CDR3 reads CASSQEPGINQPQHF. In DNA, the CDR3 is TGCGCCAGCAGCCAAGAACCAGGAATCAATCAGCCCCAGCATTTT.

This chain uses TRBV5-1 with TRBJ1-2, with D maybe TRBD1 (5 bases). This CDR3 has 13 residues. V lost 5 bases to trimming and J lost 2 bases, with 10 bases between them. Germline lookup yields CDR1 SGHRS and CDR2 YFSETQ. This chain's CDR3 is CASRTDTNYGYTF. DNA of the CDR3: TGCGCCAGCAGGACAGACACCAACTATGGCTACACCTTC.

This clone showed up just once. The J gene is TRBJ1-4, the V gene TRBV10-1; 10 positions agree with TRBD1. The V segment lost 6 bases and the J segment 8 bases; nucleotides outside the gene matches: 6. Germline V gene lookup returns CDR1 WNHNN and CDR2 SYGVQD (reference sequence). CDR3 size: 14 residues. The CDR3 is CASRRRDRGEKLFF. DNA of the CDR3: TGCGCCAGCAGGCGCCGGGACAGGGGAGAAAAACTGTTTTTT.

The chain uses TRBV19 and TRBJ1-1; D is ambiguous. Germline CDR1 and CDR2: LNHDA and SQIVND (reference sequence). The CDR3 is 11 residues long. V gave up 9 bases and J gave up 5 bases, with 10 bases separating them. The CDR3 reads CASLSYTEAFF. CDR3 coding DNA: TGTGCCAGCCTTTCCTATACTGAAGCTTTCTTT.

The chain uses TRBV5-1 and TRBJ1-3, with unresolved D. CDR3 length: 17 amino acids. V was cut by 3 bases and J by 0 bases, with 16 bases left in between. From germline, CDR1 is SGHRS and CDR2 YFSETQ. The CDR3 protein is CASSSLGRTSSGNTIYF. DNA for the CDR3: TGCGCCAGCAGCTCGCTGGGCAGAACTAGCTCTGGAAACACCATATATTTT.

The rearrangement joins TRBV28 to TRBJ1-5; D unresolved. This CDR3 spans 15 amino acids. In germline, CDR1 is MDHEN, CDR2 SYDVKM. Trimming left V 3 bases short and J 3 bases short, with 12 bases between. The DNA of the CDR3 is TGTGCCAGCAGTTTTAGTAGTCCTTACAATCAGCCCCAGCATTTT. Translation: CASSFSSPYNQPQHF.

V usage is TRBV6-5 and J usage is TRBJ1-6, with 7 bases matching TRBD1. J gave up 7 bases and V 6 bases, and 6 bases lay outside the gene matches. Germline loops: CDR1 MNHEY, CDR2 SVGAGI. This CDR3 has 14 residues. The CDR3 sequence: CASSPGQLNSPLHF. The DNA for the CDR3 is TGTGCCAGCAGCCCGGGACAGCTAAATTCACCCCTCCACTTT.

This clone was found once. This chain links TRBV5-1 with TRBJ1-1; the D is unclear. The CDR3 totals 15 residues. Germline CDR1 SGHRS, CDR2 YFSETQ. Trimming took 0 bases from V and 5 from J, leaving 14 bases between them. CDR3 coding DNA: TGCGCCAGCAGCTTGGTCAGCCTTGGGGATACTGAAGCTTTCTTT. Translated: CASSLVSLGDTEAFF.

The chain employs TRBV15 and TRBJ2-5, with 9 bases lining up with TRBD2. The ends lost 0 bases at V and 1 base at J; junction bases unmatched: 0. From germline, CDR1 is LNHNV and CDR2 YYDKDF (reference sequence). The length of the CDR3 is 15 residues. The CDR3 coding sequence is TGTGCCACCAGCAGAGATAGCGGGGGCCAAGAGACCCAGTACTTC. Translated: CATSRDSGGQETQYF.

This chain joins TRBV27 and TRBJ2-1; 11 bases align to TRBD2. The V gene end was trimmed by 7 bases and the J gene end by 8 bases; junction bases not matched to a gene: 13. Germline values: CDR1 MNHEY, CDR2 SMNVEV (reference sequence). The CDR3 covers 16 residues. The DNA for the CDR3 is TGTGCCAGCACTATCTATAGCGGGGGGGCCGGCTATGAGCAGTTCTTC. This translates into CASTIYSGGAGYEQFF.

The V call is TRBV6-2 or TRBV6-3, the J call TRBJ2-7, with TRBD1 matching 7 bases. This CDR3 region has 14 residues. With 4 bases clipped from V and 1 base from J, the junction kept 4 bases outside the gene matches. Germline V gene lookup returns CDR1 MNHEY and CDR2 SVGEGT. For the CDR3, the DNA is TGTGCCAGCAGTTTGACAGGGAAATCCTACGAGCAGTACTTC. It codes for CASSLTGKSYEQYF.

Note on this clone: The same CDR3 arises from other DNA sequences in this sample as well. The chain couples TRBV5-1 to TRBJ2-7; no firm D call. V lost 0 bases and J lost 3, with 10 bases in between. Germline V gives CDR1 SGHRS, CDR2 YFSETQ. CDR3 length: 14 residues. The CDR3 is CASSLGENHYEQYF. CDR3 in DNA: TGCGCCAGCAGCTTGGGTGAAAATCACTACGAGCAGTACTTC.

V usage is TRBV27 and J usage is TRBJ1-2, with unresolved D. Trimming pared 0 bases from V and 4 bases from J, leaving 12 bases between. The CDR3 loop spans 15 amino acids. CDR1 and CDR2 from the germline V gene are MNHEY and SMNVEV (reference sequence). The CDR3 here is CASSLSPLQSYGYTF. CDR3 DNA sequence: TGTGCCAGCAGTTTATCCCCGTTGCAATCCTATGGCTACACCTTC.

V usage is TRBV2 and J usage is TRBJ2-5; 7 nucleotides match TRBD1. Germline CDR1 SNHLY, CDR2 FYNNEI. J lost 2 bases, V lost 0 bases, and 6 bases had no gene match. The CDR3 is 16 residues long. CDR3 amino acids: CASSEAPDRAQETQYF. CDR3 sequence (DNA): TGTGCCAGCAGTGAAGCGCCCGACAGGGCACAAGAGACCCAGTACTTC.

The J gene is TRBJ1-5, the V gene TRBV19, with D perhaps matching TRBD1 (6 bases). Germline V gene lookup returns CDR1 LNHDA and CDR2 SQIVND (reference sequence). The CDR3 is made up of 15 amino acids. V shed 5 bases and J shed 3 bases, with 14 bases lying between them. The CDR3 spells CASSAVQGHNQPQHF. In DNA, the CDR3 is TGTGCCAGTAGTGCAGTTCAGGGACACAATCAGCCCCAGCATTTT.

The gene calls are TRBV28 and TRBJ1-1, with TRBD1 as a possible D gene (5 bases). V was clipped by 6 bases and J by 5 bases, with 10 bases between them. There are 12 residues in the CDR3. Germline loops: CDR1 MDHEN, CDR2 SYDVKM. As DNA, the CDR3 is TGTGCCAGCAGAATACAGGAAACTGAAGCTTTCTTT. Protein: CASRIQETEAFF. Drawing the rest from reference TRBV28 and TRBJ1-1, the complete variable domain is DVKVTQSSRYLVKRTGEKVFLECVQDMDHENMFWYRQDPGLGLRLIYFSYDVKMKEKGDIPEGYSVSREKKERFSLILESASTNQTSMYLCASRIQETEAFFGQGTRLTVV.

The chain recombines TRBV5-1 with TRBJ1-2; TRBD1 is a possible D gene (5 bases). The V and J ends lost 1 base and 2 bases respectively, with 12 bases between them. The CDR3 length is 15 residues. The germline gives CDR1 SGHRS, CDR2 YFSETQ. CDR3 in DNA: TGCGCCAGCAGCTTGATGCCAGGGACCAACTATGGCTACACCTTC. This encodes CASSLMPGTNYGYTF.

This sequence joins TRBV24-1 and TRBJ1-5; D may be TRBD1 (5 bases). The V gene's germline CDR1 is KGHDR and CDR2 SFDVKD. Trimming took off 9 bases at V and 2 bases at J, with 10 bases between the two ends. The CDR3 length is 13 residues. The CDR3 is CATQRDGNQPQHF. CDR3 in DNA: TGTGCCACCCAGAGGGACGGCAATCAGCCCCAGCATTTT.

This clone was counted once. The V call is TRBV7-2, the J call TRBJ2-3; D remains ambiguous. Germline V gene data show CDR1 as SGHTA and CDR2 as FQGNSA. The CDR3 length is 14 residues. The germline V and J ends were trimmed by 5 bases and 0 bases, with 9 bases remaining between them. CDR3 in DNA: TGTGCCAGCAGCCCCTCGGTTAGCACAGATACGCAGTATTTT. Translated, it gives CASSPSVSTDTQYF.